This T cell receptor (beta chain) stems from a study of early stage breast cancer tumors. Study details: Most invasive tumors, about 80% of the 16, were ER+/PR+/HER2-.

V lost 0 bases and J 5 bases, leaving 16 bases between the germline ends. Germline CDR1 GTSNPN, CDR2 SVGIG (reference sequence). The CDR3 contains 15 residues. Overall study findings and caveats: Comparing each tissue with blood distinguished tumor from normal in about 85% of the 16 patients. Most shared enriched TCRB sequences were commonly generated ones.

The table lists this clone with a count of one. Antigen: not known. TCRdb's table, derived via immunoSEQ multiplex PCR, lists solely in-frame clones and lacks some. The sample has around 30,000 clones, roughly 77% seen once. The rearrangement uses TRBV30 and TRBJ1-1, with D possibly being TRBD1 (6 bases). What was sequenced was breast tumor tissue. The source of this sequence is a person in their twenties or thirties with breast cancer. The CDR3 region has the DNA TGTGCCTGGAGTGTAGGGGGGACCAAAGGGACTGAAGCTTTCTTT. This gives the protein CAWSVGGTKGTEAFF. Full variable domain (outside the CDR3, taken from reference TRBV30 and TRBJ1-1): SQTIHQWPATLVQPVGSPLSLECTVEGTSNPNLYWYRQAAGRGLQLLFYSVGIGQISSEVPQNLSASRPQDRQFILSSKKLLLSDSGFYLCAWSVGGTKGTEAFFGQGTRLTVV.